This TCR beta chain was captured in a study of breast tumors, draining lymph nodes, adjacent tissues. Study-level findings and limits: Tumor and nontumor repertoires were significantly more similar in luminal-like than in basal-like breast cancer. Data only fit, rather than demonstrated, lymph node origin of most tumor T cells. Tumor TCR diversity was below lymph nodes but above nontumor tissue.

Samples came from axillary lymph nodes draining the breast cancer. This clonotype has ten or more counts. Its target is not known. TCRdb used MiXCR to reprocess the multiplex PCR reads, holding one entry per CDR3 protein. The data contain about 89,000 distinct CDR3 sequences, around 28% of them seen just once; the ten biggest clones take up more than 7%. Per germline, CDR1 MNHEY and CDR2 SMNVEV (reference sequence). CDR3 length: 13 amino acids. Trimming cost V 4 bases and J 0 bases, with 7 bases left between them. Sequencing was carried out using axillary lymph node tissue. This chain uses TRBV27 with TRBJ2-7; no definite D call. This TCR derives from a female donor with breast cancer. Some clones in this sample may be carry-over from other donors' samples. The CDR3 sequence is CASSWRSSYEQYF. DNA for the CDR3: TGTGCCAGCAGTTGGCGGAGCTCCTACGAGCAGTACTTC.